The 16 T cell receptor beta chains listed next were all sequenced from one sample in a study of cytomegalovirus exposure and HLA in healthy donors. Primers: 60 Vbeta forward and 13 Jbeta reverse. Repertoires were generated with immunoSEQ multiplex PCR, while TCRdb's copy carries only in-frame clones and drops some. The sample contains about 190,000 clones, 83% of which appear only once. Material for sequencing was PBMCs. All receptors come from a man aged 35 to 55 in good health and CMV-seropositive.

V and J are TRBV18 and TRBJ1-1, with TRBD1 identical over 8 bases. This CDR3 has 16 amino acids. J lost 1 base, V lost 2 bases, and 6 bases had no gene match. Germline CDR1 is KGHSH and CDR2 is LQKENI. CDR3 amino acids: CASSPFRTGTNTEAFF. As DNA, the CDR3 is TGTGCCAGCTCACCATTTCGGACAGGGACGAACACTGAAGCTTTCTTT.

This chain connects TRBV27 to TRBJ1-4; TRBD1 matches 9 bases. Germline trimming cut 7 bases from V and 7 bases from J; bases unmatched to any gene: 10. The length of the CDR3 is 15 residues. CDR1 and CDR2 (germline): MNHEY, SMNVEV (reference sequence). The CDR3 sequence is CASKGQGYQSEKLFF. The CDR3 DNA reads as TGTGCCAGCAAGGGACAGGGATATCAGAGTGAAAAACTGTTTTTT.

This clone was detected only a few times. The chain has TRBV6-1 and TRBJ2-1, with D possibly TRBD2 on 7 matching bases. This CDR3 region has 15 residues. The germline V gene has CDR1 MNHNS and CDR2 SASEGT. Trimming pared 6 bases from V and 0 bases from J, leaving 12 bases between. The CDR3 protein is CASSGGPDSYNEQFF. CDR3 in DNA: TGTGCCAGCAGCGGGGGGCCAGACTCCTACAATGAGCAGTTCTTC.

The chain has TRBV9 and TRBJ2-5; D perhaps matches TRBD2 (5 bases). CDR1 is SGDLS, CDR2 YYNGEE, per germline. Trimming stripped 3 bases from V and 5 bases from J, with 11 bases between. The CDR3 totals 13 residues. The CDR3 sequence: CASSALASETQYF. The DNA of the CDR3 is TGTGCCAGCAGCGCCTTAGCGTCCGAGACCCAGTACTTC. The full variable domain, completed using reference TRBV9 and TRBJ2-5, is DSGVTQTPKHLITATGQRVTLRCSPRSGDLSVYWYQQSLDQGLQFLIQYYNGEERAKGNILERFSAQQFPDLHSELNLSSLELGDSALYFCASSALASETQYFGPGTRLLVL.

The CDR3 DNA reads as TGTGCCAGCAGCGGGGACAGGGGCTACGAGCAGTACTTC. Protein: CASSGDRGYEQYF. The chain recombines TRBV7-2 with TRBJ2-5, with 10 bases matching TRBD1. The assigned J gene may be wrong: the sequence end matches TRBJ2-7 better. Germline lookup yields CDR1 SGHTA and CDR2 FQGNSA. The CDR3 spans 13 residues.

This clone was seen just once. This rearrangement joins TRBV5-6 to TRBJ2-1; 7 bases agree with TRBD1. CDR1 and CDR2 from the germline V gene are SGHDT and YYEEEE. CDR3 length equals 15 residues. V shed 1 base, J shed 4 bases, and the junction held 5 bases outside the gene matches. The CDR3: CASSLLGTAYNEQFF. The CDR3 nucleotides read TGTGCCAGCAGCTTGCTTGGGACAGCTTACAATGAGCAGTTCTTC.

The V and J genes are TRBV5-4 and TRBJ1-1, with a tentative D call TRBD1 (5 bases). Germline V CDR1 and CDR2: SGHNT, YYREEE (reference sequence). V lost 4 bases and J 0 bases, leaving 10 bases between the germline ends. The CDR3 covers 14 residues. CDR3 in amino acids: CASSVRDLNTEAFF. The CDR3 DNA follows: TGTGCCAGCAGCGTCAGGGATTTGAACACTGAAGCTTTCTTT.

This chain's CDR3 is CASRGGTGGTGELFF. In DNA form, the CDR3 reads TGTGCCAGCAGGGGGGGGACAGGAGGCACCGGGGAGCTGTTTTTT. V gene TRBV6-5 combines with J gene TRBJ2-2; a possible D gene is TRBD1 (8 bases). The germline gives CDR1 MNHEY, CDR2 SVGAGI. V gave up 6 bases and J gave up 4 bases, with 15 bases separating them. The CDR3 covers 15 residues.

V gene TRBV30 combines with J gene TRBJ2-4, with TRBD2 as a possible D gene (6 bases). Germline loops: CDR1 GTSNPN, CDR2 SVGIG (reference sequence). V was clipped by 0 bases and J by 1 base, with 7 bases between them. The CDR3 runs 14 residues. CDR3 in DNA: TGTGCCTGGAGTGTAGGAGGGGCCAAAAACATTCAGTACTTC. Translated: CAWSVGGAKNIQYF.

CDR3 sequence: CASSLYRDTYGYTF. The CDR3 DNA sequence: TGCGCCAGCAGCTTGTACAGGGACACCTATGGCTACACCTTC. This sequence joins TRBV5-1 and TRBJ1-2; perhaps TRBD1 as D (6 bases). The germline V gene encodes CDR1 SGHRS and CDR2 YFSETQ. Trimming cost V 1 base and J 4 bases, with 11 bases left between them. The CDR3 is made up of 14 amino acids.

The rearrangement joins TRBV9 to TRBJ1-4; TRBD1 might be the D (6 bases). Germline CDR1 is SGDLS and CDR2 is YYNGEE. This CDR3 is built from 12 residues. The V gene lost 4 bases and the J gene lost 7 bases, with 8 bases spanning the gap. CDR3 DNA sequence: TGTGCCAGCAGCCCAGGGGTTGAAAAACTGTTTTTT. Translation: CASSPGVEKLFF.

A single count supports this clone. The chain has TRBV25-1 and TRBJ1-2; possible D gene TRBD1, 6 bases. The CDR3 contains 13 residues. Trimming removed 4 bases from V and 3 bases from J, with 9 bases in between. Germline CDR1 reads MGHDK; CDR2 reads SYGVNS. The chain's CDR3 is CASSANRDYGYTF. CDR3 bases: TGTGCCAGCAGTGCGAACAGGGACTATGGCTACACCTTC.

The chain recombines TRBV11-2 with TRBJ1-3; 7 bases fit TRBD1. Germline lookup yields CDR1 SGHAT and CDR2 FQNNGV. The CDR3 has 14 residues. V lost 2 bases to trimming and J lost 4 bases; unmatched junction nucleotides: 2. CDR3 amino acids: CASSLRQGGNTIYF. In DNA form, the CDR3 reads TGTGCCAGCAGCTTACGACAGGGCGGAAACACCATATATTTT.

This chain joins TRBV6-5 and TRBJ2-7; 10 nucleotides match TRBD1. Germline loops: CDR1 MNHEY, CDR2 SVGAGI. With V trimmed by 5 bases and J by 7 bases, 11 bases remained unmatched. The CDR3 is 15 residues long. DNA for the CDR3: TGTGCCAGCAGTACCCGGGACAGGGGTTCTCGTGAGCAGTACTTC. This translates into CASSTRDRGSREQYF.

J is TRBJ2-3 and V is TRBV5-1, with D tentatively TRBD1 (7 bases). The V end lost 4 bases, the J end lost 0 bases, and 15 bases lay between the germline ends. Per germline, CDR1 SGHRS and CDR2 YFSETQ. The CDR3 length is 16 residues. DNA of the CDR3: TGCGCCAGCAGCCCCCAGGGGGGACTGAGCACAGATACGCAGTATTTT. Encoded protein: CASSPQGGLSTDTQYF. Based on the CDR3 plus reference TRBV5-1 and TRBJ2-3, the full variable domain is KAGVTQTPRYLIKTRGQQVTLSCSPISGHRSVSWYQQTPGQGLQFLFEYFSETQRNKGNFPGRFSGRQFSNSRSEMNVSTLELGDSALYLCASSPQGGLSTDTQYFGPGTRLTVL.

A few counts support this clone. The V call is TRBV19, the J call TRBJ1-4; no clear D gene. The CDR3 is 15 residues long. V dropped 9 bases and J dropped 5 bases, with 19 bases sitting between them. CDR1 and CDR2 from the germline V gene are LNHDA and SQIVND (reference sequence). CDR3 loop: CASGVLGRSNEKLFF. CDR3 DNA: TGTGCCAGCGGGGTGTTGGGGAGGTCCAATGAAAAACTGTTTTTT.